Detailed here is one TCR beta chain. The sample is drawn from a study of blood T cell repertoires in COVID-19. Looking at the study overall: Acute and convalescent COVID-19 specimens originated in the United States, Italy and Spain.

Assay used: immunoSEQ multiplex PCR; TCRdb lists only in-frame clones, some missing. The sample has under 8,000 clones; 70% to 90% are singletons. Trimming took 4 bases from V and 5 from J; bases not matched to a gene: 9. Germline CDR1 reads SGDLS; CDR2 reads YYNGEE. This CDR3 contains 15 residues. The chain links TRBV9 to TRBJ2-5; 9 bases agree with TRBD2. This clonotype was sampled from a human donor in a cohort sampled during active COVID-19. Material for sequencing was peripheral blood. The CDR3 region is CASSQTSSGGETQYF. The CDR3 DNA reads TGTGCCAGCAGCCAAACGTCGAGCGGGGGGGAGACCCAGTACTTC.